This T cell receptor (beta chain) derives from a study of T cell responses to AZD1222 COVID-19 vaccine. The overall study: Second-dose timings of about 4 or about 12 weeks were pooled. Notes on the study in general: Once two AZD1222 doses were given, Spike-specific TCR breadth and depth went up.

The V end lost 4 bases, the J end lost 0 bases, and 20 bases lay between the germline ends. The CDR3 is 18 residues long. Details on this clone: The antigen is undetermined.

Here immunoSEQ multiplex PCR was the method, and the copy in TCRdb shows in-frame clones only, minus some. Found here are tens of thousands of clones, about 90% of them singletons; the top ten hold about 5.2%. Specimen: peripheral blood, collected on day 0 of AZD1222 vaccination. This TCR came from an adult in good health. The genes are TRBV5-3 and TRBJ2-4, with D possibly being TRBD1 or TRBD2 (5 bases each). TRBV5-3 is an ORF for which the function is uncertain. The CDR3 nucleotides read TGTGCCAGAAGCCAATTGGGACCGCGACTTCTAGCCAAAAACATTCAGTACTTC. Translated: CARSQLGPRLLAKNIQYF.